This TCR beta chain was observed in a study of tumor-infiltrating lymphocytes in primary liver carcinoma. Unsorted bulk tissue (about 20-30 mg) underwent RNA and DNA co-extraction. TCR beta cDNA was reverse-transcribed from about 500 ng of total RNA. The reaction used a constant-region primer and ProtoScript II reverse transcriptase. ARM-PCR, slightly modified, supplied the TCR beta libraries through three nested multiplex PCR rounds. Two initial PCR rounds of around 10 cycles each paired TRBV1-TRBV30 forward primers with a C-beta reverse primer. TCRdb analysed the multiplex PCR reads with MiXCR anew, one entry per CDR3 protein. The sample holds 100,000 to 150,000 distinct CDR3 sequences, 50% to 80% seen once. About this clonotype itself: At one of its ends the junction is not consistent with the germline gene, which may arise from a read error.

The CDR3 totals 12 residues. In germline, CDR1 is SGHNT, CDR2 YENEEA. The receptor was isolated from a woman aged 55-75 years with primary liver carcinoma and hepatitis B virus infection. The sample consisted of liver tumor tissue from sampling region 3. Documented subset: tumor region T3, left-lateral pole. The genes are TRBV11-3 and TRBJ1-1, with a weak D call TRBD1 (5 bases). The CDR3 reads CDSSRSETVTFF. The CDR3, as DNA: TGTGACAGCAGCCGGAGCGAGACAGTAACTTTCTTT.